This entry features one T cell receptor beta chain sequence. What it binds is unknown. This sample is drawn from a study of high-grade serous ovarian cancer treatment subgroups. Study results and caveats: Same-patient tumor repertoires overlapped at roughly 0.1 to 0.85; different patients barely overlapped.

Clones were read by immunoSEQ multiplex PCR, and TCRdb kept only the in-frame ones, dropping some. The profile covers 8,500 to 10,000 clones, with approximately 90% appearing a single time and over 1.5% taken by the ten largest. V lost 6 bases to trimming and J lost 0 bases; unmatched junction nucleotides: 3. Germline V gene lookup returns CDR1 MNHNS and CDR2 SASEGT. The CDR3 is 14 amino acids. Tumor tissue was taken before any definitive surgery or chemotherapy was given. The sample was tumor tissue. The sequence was collected from a human donor with high-grade serous ovarian cancer. This rearrangement joins TRBV6-1 to TRBJ1-1; 8 positions match TRBD1. This CDR3 is CASRGTGMNTEAFF. DNA for the CDR3: TGTGCCAGCAGGGGGACAGGCATGAACACTGAAGCTTTCTTT.